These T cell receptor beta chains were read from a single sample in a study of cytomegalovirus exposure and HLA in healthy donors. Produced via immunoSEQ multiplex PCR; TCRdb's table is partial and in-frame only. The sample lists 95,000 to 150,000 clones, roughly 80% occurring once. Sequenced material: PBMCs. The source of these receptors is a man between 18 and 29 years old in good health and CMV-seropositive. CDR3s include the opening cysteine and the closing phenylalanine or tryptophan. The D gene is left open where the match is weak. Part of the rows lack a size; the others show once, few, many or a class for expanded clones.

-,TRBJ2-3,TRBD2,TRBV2,TGTGCCAGCACCCAAACCCCTAGCGGGTCAGATACGCAGTATTTT,CASTQTPSGSDTQYF
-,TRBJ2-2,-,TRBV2,TGTGCCAGCAATGGGGGCGTTCACACCGGGGAGCTGTTTTTT,CASNGGVHTGELFF
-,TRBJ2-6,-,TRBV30,TGTGCCTTAACGGGGGGCGGTGGGGCCAACGTCCTGACTTTC,CALTGGGGANVLTF
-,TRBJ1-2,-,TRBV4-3,TGCGCCAGCAGCCAAGGGGCGACAGGCCTTCCCTATGGCTACACCTTC,CASSQGATGLPYGYTF
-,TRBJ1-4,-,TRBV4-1,TGCGCCAGCAGCCAATCGGTACCCGAAAAACTGTTTTTT,CASSQSVPEKLFF
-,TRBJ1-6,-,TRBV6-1,TGTGCCAGCAGTGTACTGGGGGGGCGAGGGGATTCACCCCTCCACTTT,CASSVLGGRGDSPLHF
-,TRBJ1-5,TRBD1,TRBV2,TGTGCCAGCAGCCTACAGACAGGGGGCGGGGGTCAGCCCCAGCATTTT,CASSLQTGGGGQPQHF
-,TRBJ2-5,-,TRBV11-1,TGTGCCAGCAGCTTAGACCCACAGGGTCAAGAGACCCAGTACTTC,CASSLDPQGQETQYF
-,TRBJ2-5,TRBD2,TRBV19,TGTGCCAGTAGTCCTCTAGCGGGAGGGGGGGAGACCCAGTACTTC,CASSPLAGGGETQYF
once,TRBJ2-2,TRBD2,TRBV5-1,TGCGCCAGCAGCCCGCCTAGCGGGACGAACACCGGGGAGCTGTTTTTT,CASSPPSGTNTGELFF
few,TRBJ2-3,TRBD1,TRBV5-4,TGTGCCAGCAGCTTTGCCGGGACAGGGGGCACAGATACGCAGTATTTT,CASSFAGTGGTDTQYF
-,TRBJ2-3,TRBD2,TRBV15,TGTGCCACCAGCAGTGATGATTCCGGGACTAGCGTCACAGATACGCAGTATTTT,CATSSDDSGTSVTDTQYF
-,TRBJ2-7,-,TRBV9,TGTGCCAGCAGCGTAGGGCAGGGTAACACCTACGAGCAGTACTTC,CASSVGQGNTYEQYF
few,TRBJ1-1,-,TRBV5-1,TGCGCCAGCACCACAGGGTCCGGGCGTACTGAAGCTTTCTTT,CASTTGSGRTEAFF
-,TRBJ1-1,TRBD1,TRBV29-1,TGCAGCGTCCCCGCCAGGGGGGACATCAACACTGAAGCTTTCTTT,CSVPARGDINTEAFF
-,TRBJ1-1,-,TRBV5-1,TGCGCCAGCAGCTTGCAACAGACAAACACTGAAGCTTTCTTT,CASSLQQTNTEAFF
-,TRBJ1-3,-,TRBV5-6,TGTGCCAGCAGCTTGGGGCCTAGGGGGATCTCTGGAAACACCATATATTTT,CASSLGPRGISGNTIYF
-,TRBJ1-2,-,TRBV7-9,TGTTCCAGCAGCTTAGACCAGGGCAAAGGTGTTGAAGGCTACACCTTC,CSSSLDQGKGVEGYTF
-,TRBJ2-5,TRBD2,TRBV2,TGTGCCAGCAGTGAAGGACTAGCGGGGGGAAGCGGAGAGACCCAGTACTTC,CASSEGLAGGSGETQYF
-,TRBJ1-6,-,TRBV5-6,TGTGCCAGCAGCTATCCAGGTGGGAATTCACCCCTCCACTTT,CASSYPGGNSPLHF
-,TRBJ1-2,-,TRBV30,TGTGCCTGGAGTGTACGGGGAACCCTCTCCTATGGCTACACCTTC,CAWSVRGTLSYGYTF
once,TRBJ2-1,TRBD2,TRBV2,TGTGCCAGCAGTGACCCCGGACTAGACCTAAATGAGCAGTTCTTC,CASSDPGLDLNEQFF
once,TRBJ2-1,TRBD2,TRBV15,TGTGCCACCAGCAGAGCCGGAGGACTAGTCGGGGCCAATGAGCAGTTCTTC,CATSRAGGLVGANEQFF
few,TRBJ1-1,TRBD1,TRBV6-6,TGTGCCAGCAGTTATTTGGGACAGGGGGACACTGAAGCTTTCTTT,CASSYLGQGDTEAFF
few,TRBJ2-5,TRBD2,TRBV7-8,TGTGCCAGCAGCTCCCCGACTAGCGGGAGTTTTGAGACCCAGTACTTC,CASSSPTSGSFETQYF
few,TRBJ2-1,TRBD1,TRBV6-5,TGTGCCAGCAGTTACACGACAGGGCAAGGCAATGAGCAGTTCTTC,CASSYTTGQGNEQFF
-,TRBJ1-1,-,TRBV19,TGTGCCAGTAGTATCCCGAGGGCAGGGGCAAACACTGAAGCTTTCTTT,CASSIPRAGANTEAFF
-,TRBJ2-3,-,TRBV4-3,TGCGCCAGCAGCCAAGATTGGGCAAGCACAGATACGCAGTATTTT,CASSQDWASTDTQYF
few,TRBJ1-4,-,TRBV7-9,TGTGCCAGCAGCTCCAGTCGTCCGGGACACCTTAATGAAAAACTGTTTTTT,CASSSSRPGHLNEKLFF
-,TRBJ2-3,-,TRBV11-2,TGTGCCAGCAGCCCCTATCCCCTCAGCACAGATACGCAGTATTTT,CASSPYPLSTDTQYF
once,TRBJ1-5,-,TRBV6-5,TGTGCCAGCAGTTACTCTCCGCCGGGGAGCAATCAGCCCCAGCATTTT,CASSYSPPGSNQPQHF
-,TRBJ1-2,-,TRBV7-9,TGTGCCAGCAGCCAGGGCAGACCATATGGCTACACCTTC,CASSQGRPYGYTF
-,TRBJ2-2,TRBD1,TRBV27,TGTGCCAGCAGTCCACCGACAGGGCTGAACACCGGGGAGCTGTTTTTT,CASSPPTGLNTGELFF
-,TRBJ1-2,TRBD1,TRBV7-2,TGTGCCAGCAGCTTATCGGGACAGATTAACTATGGCTACACCTTC,CASSLSGQINYGYTF
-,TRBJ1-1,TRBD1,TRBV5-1,TGCGCCAGCAGCTTGGTACAGGGGGGGAGCACTGAAGCTTTCTTT,CASSLVQGGSTEAFF
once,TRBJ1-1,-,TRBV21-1,TGTGCCAGCAGCAAAGGGGACAGGGGATTCGGAACTGAAGCTTTCTTT,CASSKGDRGFGTEAFF
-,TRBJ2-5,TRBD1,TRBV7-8,TGTGCCAGCAGGGGGACAGGGGGTAGCGGGGTGGGTCAAGAGACCCAGTACTTC,CASRGTGGSGVGQETQYF
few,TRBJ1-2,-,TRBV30,TGTGCCGGAGCCCTCGAGGGGGTGAATGGCTACACCTTC,CAGALEGVNGYTF
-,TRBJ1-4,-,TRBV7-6,TGTGCCAGCAGCGGAGATCGGGAAAAACTGTTTTTT,CASSGDREKLFF
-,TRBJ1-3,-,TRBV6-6,TGTGCCAGCACACTGTCCTCTGGAAACACCATATATTTT,CASTLSSGNTIYF
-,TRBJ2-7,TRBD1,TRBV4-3,TGCGCCAGCAGCGCGCGGGCAGGGGGCCCCGAGCAGTACTTC,CASSARAGGPEQYF
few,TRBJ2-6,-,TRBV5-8,TGTGCCAGCAGCTTTACTGCTTACTCTGGGGCCAACGTCCTGACTTTC,CASSFTAYSGANVLTF
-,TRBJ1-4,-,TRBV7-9,TGTTCCAGCAGCTTAGGCGTGGCTGGGGGGGAAAAACTGTTTTTT,CSSSLGVAGGEKLFF
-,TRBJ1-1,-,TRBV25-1,TGTGCCACCTCAGCGGGGAGCACTGAAGCTTTCTTT,CATSAGSTEAFF
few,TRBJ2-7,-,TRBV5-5,TGTGCCAGCTCCCCCACTACTAACTACGAGCAGTACTTC,CASSPTTNYEQYF
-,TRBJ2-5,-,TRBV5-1,TGCGCCAGCAGCTTGGGAGCCTGGGGGGTACGAGAGACCCAGTACTTC,CASSLGAWGVRETQYF
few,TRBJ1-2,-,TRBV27,TGTGCCAGTCGACCCAGGGGTCAGGCCTATGGCTACACCTTC,CASRPRGQAYGYTF
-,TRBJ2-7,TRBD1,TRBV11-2,TGTGCCAGCAGCTTAGGCTCAGGGACAGGGGTCTACGAGCAGTACTTC,CASSLGSGTGVYEQYF
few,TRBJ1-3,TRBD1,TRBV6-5,TGTGCCAGCAGTTGGGACAGGCGAAGAAACACCATATATTTT,CASSWDRRRNTIYF
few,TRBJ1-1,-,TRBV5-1,TGCGCCAGCAGCTCGGAGGGCCAGGGCACTGAAGCTTTCTTT,CASSSEGQGTEAFF
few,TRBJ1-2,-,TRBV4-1,TGCGCCAGCAGCCAAGATGAAAGGAGCTATGGCTACACCTTC,CASSQDERSYGYTF
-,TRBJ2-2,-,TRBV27,TGTGCCAGCAAACGGGGAAGCCTTAACACCGGGGAGCTGTTTTTT,CASKRGSLNTGELFF
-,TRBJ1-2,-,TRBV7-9,TGTGCCAGCAGCTTACAGGGGAATGGCTACACCTTC,CASSLQGNGYTF
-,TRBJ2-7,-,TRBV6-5,TGTGCCAGCAGTACTCTTGGTGAGCAGTACTTC,CASSTLGEQYF
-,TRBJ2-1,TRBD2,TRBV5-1,TGCGCCAGCGCCGGCGGCGGAGGTCTAGCGGACAATGAGCAGTTCTTC,CASAGGGGLADNEQFF
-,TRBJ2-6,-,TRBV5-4,TGTGCCAGCAGCAAATGGAGGCTCTCTGGGGCCAACGTCCTGACTTTC,CASSKWRLSGANVLTF